This T cell receptor beta chain originates from a study of blood T cells in healthy people across ages. Study results and limitations: No conclusive comparison of naive versus antigen-experienced cells was possible with unsorted PBMCs.

Turning to this clonotype: As yet, its antigen is unknown.

A second about 7 to 11 cycle PCR used barcoded and J-beta primers. TCRdb redid the calling of the 5' RACE reads with MiXCR, one entry per CDR3 protein. Of roughly 2 million distinct CDR3 sequences in the sample, approximately 50% were seen once. Germline CDR1 MNHEY, CDR2 SVGEGT. The length of the CDR3 is 12 residues. The germline V and J ends were trimmed by 7 bases and 7 bases, with 13 bases remaining between them. This clonotype was obtained from a woman aged 40 to 50 in good health. Sequences were obtained from blood. The chain has TRBV6-2 or TRBV6-3 and TRBJ2-5; D possibly matches TRBD1 or TRBD2 (5 bases each). CDR3 protein: CASNAGSGTQYF. The CDR3 DNA is TGTGCCAGCAATGCAGGGAGTGGGACCCAGTACTTC.